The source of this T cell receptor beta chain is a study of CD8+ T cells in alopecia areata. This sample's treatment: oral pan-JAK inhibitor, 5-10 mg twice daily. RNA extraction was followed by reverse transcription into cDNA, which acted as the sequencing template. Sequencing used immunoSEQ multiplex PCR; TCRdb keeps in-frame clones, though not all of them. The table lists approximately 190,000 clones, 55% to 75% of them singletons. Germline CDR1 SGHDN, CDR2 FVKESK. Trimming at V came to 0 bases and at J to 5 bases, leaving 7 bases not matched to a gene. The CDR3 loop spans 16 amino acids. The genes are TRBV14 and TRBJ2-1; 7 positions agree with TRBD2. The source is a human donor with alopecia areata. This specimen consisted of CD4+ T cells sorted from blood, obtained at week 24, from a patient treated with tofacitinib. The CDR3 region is CASSQDDGGSHNEQFF. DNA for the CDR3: TGTGCCAGCAGCCAAGATGACGGGGGGTCCCACAATGAGCAGTTCTTC.